The clone carrying this T cell receptor (beta chain) was detected only a few times. The data derive from a study of blood T cell repertoires in COVID-19. The CDR3 contains 12 residues. Germline V gene data show CDR1 as MNHEY and CDR2 as SMNVEV (reference sequence). V was shortened by 5 bases and J by 3 bases, with 5 bases between the two germline ends. Clones were read by immunoSEQ multiplex PCR, and TCRdb kept only the in-frame ones, dropping some. The sample lists around 270,000 clones, approximately 90% occurring once. Sequences were obtained from peripheral blood. The TCR sequence derives from a man in his forties or fifties with acute or convalescent COVID-19. This chain links TRBV27 with TRBJ1-5; D is unclear. CDR3 sequence reads: CASSTSNQPQHF. CDR3 bases: TGTGCCAGCAGTACTTCCAATCAGCCCCAGCATTTT.